This T cell receptor (beta chain) was found in a study of OX40 agonist ivuxolimab in advanced cancers. Turning to the study itself: Participants could have had prior anti-PD-1, anti-PD-L1 or anti-CTLA-4 therapy, and 40% had some. Partial responses occurred in three patients (one hepatocellular carcinoma, two cutaneous melanoma). Broader study findings: At 0.1 to 3.0 mg/kg and by week 6, CD4+ and CD8+ T cells in the blood had expanded clonally.

On this clone itself: Its antigen remains unknown.

TCRdb keeps only in-frame clones here, not all; method: immunoSEQ multiplex PCR. The profile shows more than 80,000 clones, 75% to 95% of them singletons. The material was CD4+ or CD8+ T cells sorted from blood, obtained in a trial of the OX40 agonist ivuxolimab. This clonotype was sampled from an adult with an advanced solid tumor such as melanoma, head and neck, liver or kidney cancer.

The CDR3 nucleotides read TGTGCCATCAGTGATTCTCGGACAGACCAAGAGACCCAGTACTTC. It yields the protein CAISDSRTDQETQYF. The rearrangement uses TRBV10-3 and TRBJ2-5; D is perhaps TRBD1 (6 bases). Germline V gives CDR1 ENHRY, CDR2 SYGVKD. Trimming pared 3 bases from V and 0 bases from J, leaving 11 bases between. The CDR3 totals 15 residues.